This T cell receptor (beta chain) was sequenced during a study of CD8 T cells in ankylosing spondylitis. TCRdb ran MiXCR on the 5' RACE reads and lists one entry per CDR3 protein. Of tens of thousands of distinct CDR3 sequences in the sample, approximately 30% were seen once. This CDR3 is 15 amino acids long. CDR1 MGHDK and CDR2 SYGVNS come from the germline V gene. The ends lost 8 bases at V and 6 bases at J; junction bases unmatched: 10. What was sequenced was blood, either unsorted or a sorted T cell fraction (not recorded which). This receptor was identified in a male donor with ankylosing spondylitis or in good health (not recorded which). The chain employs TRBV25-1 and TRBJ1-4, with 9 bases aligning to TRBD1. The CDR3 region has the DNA TGTGCCAGCCGAGAACTCGGGACAGGGCATGAAAAACTGTTTTTT. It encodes CASRELGTGHEKLFF.